This TCR beta chain was sequenced for a study of T cells expressing NK-cell markers. Study-wide results and caveats: A handful of donors showed these clonotypes also leading the CD3+CD56-NKG2C+ fraction.

Germline V gene lookup returns CDR1 LNHDA and CDR2 SQIVND (reference sequence). The CDR3 sequence is 13 residues long. Remarks on this clonotype: What it binds is unknown.

Beta-chain TCR cDNA was generated via 5'RACE template switching with UMIs. TCRdb re-called the 5' RACE reads and catalogs CDR3 proteins one per entry, DNA excluded. Here the sample table reports some 600,000 distinct CDR3 sequences. This sequence was found in a young man in good health. The sample taken for sequencing was blood T cells: a sorted CD56 or NKG2C T cell subset, CD4+ or CD8+ T cells, or bulk PBMC T cells (not recorded which). This chain connects TRBV19 to TRBJ1-1; the D gene TCRdb calls, TRBD1, cannot be checked with no DNA. The CDR3 region is CASIETGWSEAFF.